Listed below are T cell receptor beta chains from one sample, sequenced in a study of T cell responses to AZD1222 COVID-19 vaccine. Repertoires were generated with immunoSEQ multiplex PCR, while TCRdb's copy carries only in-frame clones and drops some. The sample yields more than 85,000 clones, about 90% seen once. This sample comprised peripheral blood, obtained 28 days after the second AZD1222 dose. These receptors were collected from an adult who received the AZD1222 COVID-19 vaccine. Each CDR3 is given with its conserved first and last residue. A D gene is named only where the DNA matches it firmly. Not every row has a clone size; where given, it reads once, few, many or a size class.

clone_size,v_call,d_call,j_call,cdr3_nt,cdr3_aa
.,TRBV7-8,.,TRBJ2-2,TGTGCCAGCAGCGACAGGATCCGGAGTAACACCGGGGAGCTGTTTTTT,CASSDRIRSNTGELFF
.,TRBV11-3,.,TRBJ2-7,TGTGCCAGCAGCCCCGATGATGACCACGAGCAGTACTTC,CASSPDDDHEQYF
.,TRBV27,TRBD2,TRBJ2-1,TGTGCCAGCACCCCCCTAGGCGGGAGGGGTTTCAATGAGCAGTTCTTC,CASTPLGGRGFNEQFF
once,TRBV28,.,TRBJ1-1,TGTGCCAGCAAGGGGCCGAACACTGAAGCTTTCTTT,CASKGPNTEAFF
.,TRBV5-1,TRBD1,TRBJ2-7,TGCGCCAGCAGCTTGGCCGGACAGGGGGCCATCGAGCAGTACTTC,CASSLAGQGAIEQYF
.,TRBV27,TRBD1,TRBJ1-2,TGTGCCAGCAGTACACTCCTAGCCGGGACAGGTGGATATGGCTACACCTTC,CASSTLLAGTGGYGYTF
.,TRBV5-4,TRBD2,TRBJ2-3,TGTGCCAGCAGCTTGTTGGCTAGCGGGAGTTCGGGAGATACGCAGTATTTT,CASSLLASGSSGDTQYF
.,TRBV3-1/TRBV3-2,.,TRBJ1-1,TGTGCCAGCAGCCAATTAAGGGGTGAAGCTTTCTTT,CASSQLRGEAFF
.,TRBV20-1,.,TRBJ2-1,TGCAGTGCAAATAGCGGCAATGAGCAGTTCTTC,CSANSGNEQFF
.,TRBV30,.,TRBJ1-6,TGTGCCTGGAGTGGGTTAGGGGTCGGGGGTTATTCACCCCTCCACTTT,CAWSGLGVGGYSPLHF
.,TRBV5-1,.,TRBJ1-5,TGCGCCAGCAGCGCCCTTGGAGGAGGTAATCAGCCCCAGCATTTT,CASSALGGGNQPQHF
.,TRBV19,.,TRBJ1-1,TGTGCCAGTAGCGGCGGCGTGAACACTGAAGCTTTCTTT,CASSGGVNTEAFF
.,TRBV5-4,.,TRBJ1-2,TGTGCCAGCAGCTTTACCCAGATCCGGGTTGGCTACACCTTC,CASSFTQIRVGYTF
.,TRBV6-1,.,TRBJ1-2,TGTGCCAGCAGTGAAGTAAGGGACTATGGCTACACCTTC,CASSEVRDYGYTF
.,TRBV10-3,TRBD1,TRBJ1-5,TGTGCCACCGGGGGGGGACAGGGAGAAGAGCCCCAGCATTTT,CATGGGQGEEPQHF
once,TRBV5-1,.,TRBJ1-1,TGCGCCAGCAGCTTACAGAGTCTGGGGACTGAAGCTTTCTTT,CASSLQSLGTEAFF
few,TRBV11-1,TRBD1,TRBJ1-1,TGTGCCAGCAGCTTGACAGGGGGATATACTGAAGCTTTCTTT,CASSLTGGYTEAFF
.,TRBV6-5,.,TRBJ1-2,TGTGCCAGCATCCCCCAGGGTCTTGCTAACTATGGCTACACCTTC,CASIPQGLANYGYTF
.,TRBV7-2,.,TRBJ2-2,TGTGCCAGCAGCTCTAGAGTCAGGACGAACACCGGGGAGCTGTTTTTT,CASSSRVRTNTGELFF
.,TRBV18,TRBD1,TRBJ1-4,TGTGCCAGCTCACTAGAAGTGAGGGGGCTCGGTGAAAAACTGTTTTTT,CASSLEVRGLGEKLFF
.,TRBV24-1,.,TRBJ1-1,TGTGCCACCAGTGATTCCGGGCGGGGGAACGCTGAAGCTTTCTTT,CATSDSGRGNAEAFF
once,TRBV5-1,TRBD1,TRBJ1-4,TGCGCCAGCAGCGCACAGGGGGCAACTAATGAAAAACTGTTTTTT,CASSAQGATNEKLFF
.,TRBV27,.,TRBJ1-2,TGTGCCAGCAGTTTATTCTCCGGGGTATCGTGGGGCTACACCTTC,CASSLFSGVSWGYTF
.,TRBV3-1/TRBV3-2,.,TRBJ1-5,TGTGCCAGCAGCCAAGATTCGGGGGGCGGCCAGCCCCAGCATTTT,CASSQDSGGGQPQHF
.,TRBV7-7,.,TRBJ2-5,TGTGCTAGCAGCTTAGGAGGACAGAGCCAAGAGACCCAGTACTTC,CASSLGGQSQETQYF
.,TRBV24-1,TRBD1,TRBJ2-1,TGTGCCACCAGGGGACAGACAGGGGAGCAGTTCTTC,CATRGQTGEQFF
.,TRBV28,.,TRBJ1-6,TGTGCCAGCAGTGGGGTTGGGTCACCCCTCCACTTT,CASSGVGSPLHF
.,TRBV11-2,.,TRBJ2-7,TGTGCCAGCAGCTTACAAGACTTGACCGAGCAGTACTTC,CASSLQDLTEQYF
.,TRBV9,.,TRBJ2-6,TGTGCCAGCAGCGTAGGCCGAGCGAGGGCCAACGTCCTGACTTTC,CASSVGRARANVLTF
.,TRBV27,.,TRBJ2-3,TGTGCCATCAAAGCGGGGACAAGCACAGATACGCAGTATTTT,CAIKAGTSTDTQYF
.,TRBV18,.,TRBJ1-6,TGTGCCAGCTCACCGGGCCCGGAACAGGGAGACTCACCCCTCCACTTT,CASSPGPEQGDSPLHF
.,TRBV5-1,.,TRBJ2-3,TGCGCCAGCAGCTTGGGGGGAGCGGACTACACAGATACGCAGTATTTT,CASSLGGADYTDTQYF
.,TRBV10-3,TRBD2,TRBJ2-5,TGTGCCATCAGTGAGTCGCGGGGGGGCCCCCACGAGACCCAGTACTTC,CAISESRGGPHETQYF
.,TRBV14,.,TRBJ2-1,TGTGCCAGCAGCCACCTGGACAGGAGGGGTGAGCAGTTCTTC,CASSHLDRRGEQFF
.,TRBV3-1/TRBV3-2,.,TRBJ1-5,TGTGCCAGCAGCCAAGGTACCGGGAAAACCCATTTAGGTTATCGACCCCAGCATTTT,CASSQGTGKTHLGYRPQHF
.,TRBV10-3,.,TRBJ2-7,TGTGCCATCAGTGTCGGGGACACGGCATCCGAGCAGTACTTC,CAISVGDTASEQYF
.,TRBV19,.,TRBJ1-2,TGTGCCAGTAGTATGCCCCCGGGACTCCGAGGCTACACCTTC,CASSMPPGLRGYTF
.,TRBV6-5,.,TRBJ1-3,TGTGCCAGCAGTTCCACTGGGAGGGGCAGAAACACCATATATTTT,CASSSTGRGRNTIYF
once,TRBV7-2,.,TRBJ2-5,TGTGCCAGCAGCTTAGATCCAGGGTTCTTCGGGAAGACCCAGTACTTC,CASSLDPGFFGKTQYF
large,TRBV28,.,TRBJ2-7,TGTGCCAGCAGTTTACTCCTCTTCGGGACCTCCTACGAGCAGTACTTC,CASSLLLFGTSYEQYF
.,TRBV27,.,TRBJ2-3,TGTGCCAGCAGTTCGACAGATACGCAGTATTTT,CASSSTDTQYF